These 14 T cell receptor beta chains were sequenced from one sample in a study of T cell responses to AZD1222 COVID-19 vaccine. Method: immunoSEQ multiplex PCR; TCRdb's copy keeps in-frame clones and lacks some. The table lists roughly 150,000 clones, 80% to 95% of them singletons. The sample consisted of peripheral blood, taken on day 0 of AZD1222 vaccination. The receptors shown here come from an adult in good health.

V and J are TRBV3-1 (or the pseudogene TRBV3-2) and TRBJ2-7, with a possible D match to TRBD2 (6 bases). Per the germline V gene, CDR1 is LGHDT and CDR2 is YNNKEL (reference sequence). Trimming pared 1 base from V and 0 bases from J, leaving 13 bases between. CDR3 length equals 16 residues. The chain's CDR3 is CASSQGSGLSSYEQYF. The CDR3 DNA reads TGTGCCAGCAGCCAAGGGAGCGGGTTAAGCTCCTACGAGCAGTACTTC.

The V and J genes are TRBV9 and TRBJ2-3, with 7 bases that match TRBD2. From germline, CDR1 is SGDLS and CDR2 YYNGEE. With 0 bases clipped from V and 0 bases from J, the junction kept 4 bases outside the gene matches. CDR3 length equals 16 residues. CDR3 coding DNA: TGTGCCAGCAGCGTAGGCGCGGGGGATAGCACAGATACGCAGTATTTT. Amino acids: CASSVGAGDSTDTQYF.

This chain joins TRBV9 and TRBJ2-3, with 9 nucleotides matching TRBD2. The CDR3 has 17 residues. Germline values: CDR1 SGDLS, CDR2 YYNGEE. Trimming cost V 0 bases and J 1 base; bases outside gene matches: 6. The CDR3 sequence: CASSVGVQRGGTDTQYF. The CDR3 DNA sequence: TGTGCCAGCAGCGTAGGGGTCCAGCGGGGGGGCACAGATACGCAGTATTTT.

V and J are TRBV27 and TRBJ1-2; tentative D call: TRBD1 (5 bases). The CDR3 is 13 residues long. Per the germline V gene, CDR1 is MNHEY and CDR2 is SMNVEV (reference sequence). V dropped 3 bases and J dropped 4 bases, with 9 bases sitting between them. CDR3 sequence: CASSLNGGYGYTF. DNA for the CDR3: TGTGCCAGCAGTTTGAATGGGGGCTATGGCTACACCTTC.

The chain employs TRBV2 and TRBJ1-2; 8 bases line up with TRBD1. The CDR3 runs 14 residues. The trim removed 4 bases at V and 4 bases at J, leaving 5 bases unmatched. Germline assignment: CDR1 SNHLY and CDR2 FYNNEI. For the CDR3, the DNA is TGTGCCAGCAGTGCGACAGGGGAGGGCTATGGCTACACCTTC. Encoded protein: CASSATGEGYGYTF.

The genes are TRBV3-1 (or the pseudogene TRBV3-2) and TRBJ1-4; the match to TRBD1 covers 10 bases. J gave up 4 bases and V 4 bases, and 6 bases lay outside the gene matches. CDR3 length equals 16 residues. Germline CDR1 is LGHDT and CDR2 is YNNKEL (reference sequence). The CDR3 loop reads CASSLGTGARNEKLFF. The CDR3 coding sequence is TGTGCCAGCAGCCTAGGGACAGGGGCCCGTAATGAAAAACTGTTTTTT.

This clone was seen a single time. The rearrangement joins TRBV5-1 to TRBJ1-1; TRBD1 matches at 8 bases. The germline gives CDR1 SGHRS, CDR2 YFSETQ. The V segment lost 4 bases and the J segment 1 base; nucleotides outside the gene matches: 6. The CDR3 totals 15 residues. The CDR3 region is CASSPKQGGNTEAFF. CDR3 bases: TGCGCCAGCAGCCCAAAACAGGGGGGGAACACTGAAGCTTTCTTT.

The gene calls are TRBV7-8 and TRBJ2-7, with D unclear. Germline V gene data show CDR1 as SGHVS and CDR2 as FQNEAQ. Trimming pared 10 bases from V and 1 base from J, leaving 20 bases between. The CDR3 covers 15 residues. CDR3 nucleotides: TGTGCCACACGCTTTCCAGGCGTTCTTTCCTACGAGCAGTACTTC. Translated: CATRFPGVLSYEQYF.

This clone has a handful of counts. The genes are TRBV13 and TRBJ1-5; TRBD1 is a possible D gene (6 bases). This CDR3 has 15 residues. Trimming removed 0 bases from V and 6 bases from J, with 12 bases in between. CDR1 is PRHDT and CDR2 is FYEKMQ in the germline V gene (reference sequence). Here the CDR3 DNA reads TGTGCCAGCAGCTTAGGACAGGGAGTATTTCAGCCCCAGCATTTT. As protein: CASSLGQGVFQPQHF.

Worth noting for this clone: Other DNA sequences from this sample encode an identical CDR3 as well. The chain has TRBV3-1 (or the pseudogene TRBV3-2) and TRBJ2-1; perhaps TRBD1 as D (5 bases). Per the germline V gene, CDR1 is LGHDT and CDR2 is YNNKEL (reference sequence). This CDR3 has 15 amino acids. V was shortened by 3 bases and J by 9 bases, with 18 bases between the two germline ends. CDR3 amino acids: CASSQGQGFFSEQFF. CDR3 nucleotide sequence: TGTGCCAGCAGCCAGGGGCAGGGTTTTTTTAGTGAGCAGTTCTTC.

The V call is TRBV11-1, the J call TRBJ1-2, with 7 nucleotides matching TRBD1. The germline gives CDR1 SGHAT, CDR2 FQDESV (reference sequence). The CDR3 spans 14 residues. The V segment lost 3 bases and the J segment 6 bases; nucleotides outside the gene matches: 7. For the CDR3, the DNA is TGTGCCAGCAGCTTCCTAACCGGGACAGATGGCTACACCTTC. Translating it yields CASSFLTGTDGYTF.

The chain employs TRBV10-3 and TRBJ1-1; D may be TRBD1 (5 bases). The CDR3 sequence is 15 residues long. Germline CDR1 is ENHRY and CDR2 is SYGVKD. V was shortened by 8 bases and J by 0 bases, with 16 bases between the two germline ends. Here the CDR3 DNA reads TGTGCCATCTCTCTCAGGGACCAAATGAACACTGAAGCTTTCTTT. Translation gives CAISLRDQMNTEAFF.

This clone was observed once. The rearrangement links TRBV28 to TRBJ1-1; D may be TRBD1 (5 bases). The CDR3 covers 13 residues. Germline V gene data show CDR1 as MDHEN and CDR2 as SYDVKM. V lost 8 bases to trimming and J lost 7 bases, with 17 bases between them. The CDR3 region has the DNA TGTGCCAGCGCCCCGGCAGGCAGGGATGAAGCTTTCTTT. This translates into CASAPAGRDEAFF.

The CDR3 nucleotides are TGTGCCAGCAGCCCGCCAGGTTCGAGCCCCACAGATACGCAGTATTTT. Translation gives CASSPPGSSPTDTQYF. The chain couples TRBV7-3 to TRBJ2-3; D remains ambiguous. Germline values: CDR1 SGHTA, CDR2 FQGTGA. Trimming pared 5 bases from V and 2 bases from J, leaving 17 bases between. CDR3 size: 16 residues.